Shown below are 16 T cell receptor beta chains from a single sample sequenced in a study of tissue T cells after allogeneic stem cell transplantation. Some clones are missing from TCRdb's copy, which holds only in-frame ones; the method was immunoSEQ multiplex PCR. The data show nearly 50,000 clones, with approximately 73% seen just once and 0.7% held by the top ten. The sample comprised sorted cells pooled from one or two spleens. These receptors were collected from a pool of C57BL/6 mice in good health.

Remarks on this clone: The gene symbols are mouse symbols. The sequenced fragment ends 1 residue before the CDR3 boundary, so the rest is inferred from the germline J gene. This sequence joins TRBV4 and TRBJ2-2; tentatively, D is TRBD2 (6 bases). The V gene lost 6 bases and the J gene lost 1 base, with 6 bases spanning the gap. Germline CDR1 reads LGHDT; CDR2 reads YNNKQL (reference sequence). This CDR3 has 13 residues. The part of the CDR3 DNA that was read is TGTGCCAGCAGGACTGGAAACACCGGGCAGCTCTAC. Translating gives CASRTGNTGQLY. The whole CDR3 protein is CASRTGNTGQLYF.

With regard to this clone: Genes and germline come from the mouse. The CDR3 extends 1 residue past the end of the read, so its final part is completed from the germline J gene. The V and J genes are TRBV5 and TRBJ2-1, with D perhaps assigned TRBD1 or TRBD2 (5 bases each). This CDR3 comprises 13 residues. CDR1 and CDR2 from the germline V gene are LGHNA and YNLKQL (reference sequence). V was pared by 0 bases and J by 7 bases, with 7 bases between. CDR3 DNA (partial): TGTGCCAGCAGCCAAGATCGGGGCGCTGAGCAGTTC. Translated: CASSQDRGAEQF. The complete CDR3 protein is CASSQDRGAEQFF.

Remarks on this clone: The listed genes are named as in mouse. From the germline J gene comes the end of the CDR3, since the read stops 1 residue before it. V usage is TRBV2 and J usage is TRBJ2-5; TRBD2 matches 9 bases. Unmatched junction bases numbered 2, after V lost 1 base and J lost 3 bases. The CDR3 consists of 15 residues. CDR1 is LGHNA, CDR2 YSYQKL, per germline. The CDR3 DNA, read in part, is TGTGCCAGCAGCCAAGGCTGGGGGGGGCAAGACACCCAGTAC. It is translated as CASSQGWGGQDTQY. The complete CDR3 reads CASSQGWGGQDTQYF.

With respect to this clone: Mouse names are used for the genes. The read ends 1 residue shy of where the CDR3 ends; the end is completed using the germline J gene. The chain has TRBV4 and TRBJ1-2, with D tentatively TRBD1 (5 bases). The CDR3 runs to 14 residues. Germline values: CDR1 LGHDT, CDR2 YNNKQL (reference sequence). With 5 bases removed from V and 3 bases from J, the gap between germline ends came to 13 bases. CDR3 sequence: CASSLTGVDSDYTF. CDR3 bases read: TGTGCCAGCAGCCTCACGGGGGTGGACTCCGACTACACC. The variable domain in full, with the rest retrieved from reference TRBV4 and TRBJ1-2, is ETAVFQTPNYHVTQVGNEVSFNCKQTLGHDTMYWYKQDSKKLLKIMFSYNNKQLIVNETVPRRFSPQSSDKAHLNLRIKSVEPEDSAVYLCASSLTGVDSDYTFGSGTRLLVI.

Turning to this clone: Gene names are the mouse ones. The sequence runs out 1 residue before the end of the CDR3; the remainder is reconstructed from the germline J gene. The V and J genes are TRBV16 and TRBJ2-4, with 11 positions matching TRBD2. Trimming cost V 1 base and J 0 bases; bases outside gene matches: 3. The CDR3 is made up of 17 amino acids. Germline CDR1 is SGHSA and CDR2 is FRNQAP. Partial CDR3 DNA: TGTGCAAGCAGCTTAGTGGGGACTGGGGGTAGTCAAAACACCTTGTAC. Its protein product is CASSLVGTGGSQNTLY. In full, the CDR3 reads CASSLVGTGGSQNTLYF.

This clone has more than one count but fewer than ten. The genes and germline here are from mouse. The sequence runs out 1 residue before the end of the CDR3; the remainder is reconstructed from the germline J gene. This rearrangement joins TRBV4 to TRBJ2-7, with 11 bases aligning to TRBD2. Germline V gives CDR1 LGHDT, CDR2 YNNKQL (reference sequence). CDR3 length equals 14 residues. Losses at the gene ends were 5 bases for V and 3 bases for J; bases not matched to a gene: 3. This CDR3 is CASSPGLGGYEQYF. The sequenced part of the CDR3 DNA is TGTGCCAGCAGCCCCGGACTGGGGGGCTATGAACAGTAC.

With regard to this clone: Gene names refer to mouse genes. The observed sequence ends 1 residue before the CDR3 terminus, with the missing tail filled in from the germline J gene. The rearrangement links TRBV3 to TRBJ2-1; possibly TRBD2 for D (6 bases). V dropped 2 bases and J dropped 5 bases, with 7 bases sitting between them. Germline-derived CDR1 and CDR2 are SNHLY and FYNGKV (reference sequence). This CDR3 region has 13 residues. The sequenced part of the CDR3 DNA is TGTGCCAGCAGCTTACGACTGGATGCTGAGCAGTTC. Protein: CASSLRLDAEQF. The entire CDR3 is CASSLRLDAEQFF.

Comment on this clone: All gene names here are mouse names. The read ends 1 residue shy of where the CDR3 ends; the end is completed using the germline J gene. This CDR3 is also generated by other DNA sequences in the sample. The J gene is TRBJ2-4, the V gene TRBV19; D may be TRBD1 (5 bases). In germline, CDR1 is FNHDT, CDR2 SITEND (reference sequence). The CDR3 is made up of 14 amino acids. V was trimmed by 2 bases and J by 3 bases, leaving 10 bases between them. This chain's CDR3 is CASSIRQGQNTLYF. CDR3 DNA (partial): TGTGCCAGCAGTATCCGCCAGGGCCAAAACACCTTGTAC.

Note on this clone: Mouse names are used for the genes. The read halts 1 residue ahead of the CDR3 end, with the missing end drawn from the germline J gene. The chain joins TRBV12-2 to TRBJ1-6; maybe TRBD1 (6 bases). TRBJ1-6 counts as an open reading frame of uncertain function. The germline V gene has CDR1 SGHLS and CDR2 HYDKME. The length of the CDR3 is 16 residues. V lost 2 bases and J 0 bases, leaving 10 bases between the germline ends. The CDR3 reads CASSPTGNSYNSPLYF. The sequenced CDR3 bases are TGTGCCAGCTCTCCTACAGGGAATTCCTATAATTCGCCCCTCTAC.

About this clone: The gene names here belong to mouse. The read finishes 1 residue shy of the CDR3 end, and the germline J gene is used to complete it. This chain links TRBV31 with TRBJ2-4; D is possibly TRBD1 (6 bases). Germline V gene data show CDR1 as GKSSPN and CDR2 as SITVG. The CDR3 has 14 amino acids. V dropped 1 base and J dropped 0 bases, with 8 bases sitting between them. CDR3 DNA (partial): TGTGCCTGGAGTCCCGGGACAAGTCAAAACACCTTGTAC. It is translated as CAWSPGTSQNTLY. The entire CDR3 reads CAWSPGTSQNTLYF.

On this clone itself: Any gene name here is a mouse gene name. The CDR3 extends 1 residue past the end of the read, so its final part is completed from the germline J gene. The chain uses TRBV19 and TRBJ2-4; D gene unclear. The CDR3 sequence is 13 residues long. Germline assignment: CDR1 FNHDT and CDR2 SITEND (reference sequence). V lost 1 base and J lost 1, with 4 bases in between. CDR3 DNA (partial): TGTGCCAGCAGTATAAAGGGTCAAAACACCTTGTAC. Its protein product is CASSIKGQNTLY. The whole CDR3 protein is CASSIKGQNTLYF.

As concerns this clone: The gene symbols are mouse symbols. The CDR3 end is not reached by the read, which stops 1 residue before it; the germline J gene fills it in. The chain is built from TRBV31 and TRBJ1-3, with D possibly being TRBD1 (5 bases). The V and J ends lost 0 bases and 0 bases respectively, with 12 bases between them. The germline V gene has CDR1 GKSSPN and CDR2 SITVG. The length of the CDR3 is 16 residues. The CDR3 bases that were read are TGTGCCTGGAGTCTAGTCAGGGCGAATTCTGGAAATACGCTCTAT. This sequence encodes CAWSLVRANSGNTLY. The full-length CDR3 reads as CAWSLVRANSGNTLYF.

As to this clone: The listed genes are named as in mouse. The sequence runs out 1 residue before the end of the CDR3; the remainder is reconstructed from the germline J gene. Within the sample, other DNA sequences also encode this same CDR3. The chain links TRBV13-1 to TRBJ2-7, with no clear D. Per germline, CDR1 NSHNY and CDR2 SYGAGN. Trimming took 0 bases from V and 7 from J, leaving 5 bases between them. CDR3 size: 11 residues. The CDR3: CASSDAGEQYF. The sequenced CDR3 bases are TGTGCCAGCAGTGATGCTGGAGAACAGTAC.

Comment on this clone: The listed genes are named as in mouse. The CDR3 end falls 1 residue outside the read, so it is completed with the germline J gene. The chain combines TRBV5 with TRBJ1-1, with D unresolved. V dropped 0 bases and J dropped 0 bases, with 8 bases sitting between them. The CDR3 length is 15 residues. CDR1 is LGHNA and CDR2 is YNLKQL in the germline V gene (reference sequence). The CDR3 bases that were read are TGTGCCAGCAGCCAAGACAGGTCTGCAAACACAGAAGTCTTC. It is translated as CASSQDRSANTEVF. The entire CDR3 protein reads CASSQDRSANTEVFF.

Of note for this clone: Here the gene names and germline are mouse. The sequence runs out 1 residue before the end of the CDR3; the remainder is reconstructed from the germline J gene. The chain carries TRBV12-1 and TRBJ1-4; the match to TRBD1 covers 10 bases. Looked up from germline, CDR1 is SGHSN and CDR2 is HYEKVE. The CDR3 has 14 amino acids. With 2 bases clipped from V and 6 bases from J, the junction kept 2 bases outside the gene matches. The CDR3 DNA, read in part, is TGTGCCAGCTCTCCGGGGACAGGGGACGAAAGATTATTT. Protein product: CASSPGTGDERLF. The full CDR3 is CASSPGTGDERLFF.

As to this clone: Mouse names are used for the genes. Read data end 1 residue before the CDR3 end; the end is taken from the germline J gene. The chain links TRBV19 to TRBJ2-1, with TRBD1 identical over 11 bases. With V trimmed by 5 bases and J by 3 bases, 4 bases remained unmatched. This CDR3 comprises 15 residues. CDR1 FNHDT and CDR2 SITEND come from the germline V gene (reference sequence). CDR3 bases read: TGTGCCAGCAGACCCGGGACAGGGGGCTATGCTGAGCAGTTC. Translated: CASRPGTGGYAEQF. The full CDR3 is CASRPGTGGYAEQFF.